These 10 T cell receptor beta chains originate from one sample sequenced in a study of PD-L1 blockade in urothelial cancer (dated by TCRdb to the late 2010s). To prepare the library, the immunoSEQ multiplex PCR assay was applied. Not all clones reach the TCRdb copy of this immuneACCESS table, which keeps in-frame sequences only. Checked studies attribute under half of the gap to unresolved V genes and leave the rest unexplained. The sample profile shows more than 12,000 clones; approximately 88% of them were found once. The top ten hold roughly 15% of the sample. The source was PBMCs, collected around atezolizumab (anti-PD-L1) treatment. These receptors were taken from a man between 70 and 80 years old with urothelial cancer.

The chain recombines TRBV27 with TRBJ2-1; 9 nucleotides align to TRBD1. This CDR3 spans 15 amino acids. J gave up 1 base and V 6 bases, and 4 bases lay outside the gene matches. The V gene's germline CDR1 is MNHEY and CDR2 SMNVEV (reference sequence). In nucleotides, the CDR3 is TGTGCCAGCAGGGGACAGGGAGGGTCCTACAATGAGCAGTTCTTC. Its protein product is CASRGQGGSYNEQFF.

The rearrangement links TRBV13 to TRBJ2-1; D call uncertain. CDR3 size: 16 residues. With 3 bases removed from V and 3 bases from J, the gap between germline ends came to 15 bases. Germline CDR1 and CDR2: PRHDT and FYEKMQ (reference sequence). The CDR3 nucleotides are TGTGCCAGCAGCTTCGATAGTTTCCCGAACTACAATGAGCAGTTCTTC. Amino acid sequence: CASSFDSFPNYNEQFF.

This clone has more than one count but fewer than ten. This sample includes further DNA sequences coding for the same CDR3. V is TRBV19 and J is TRBJ1-1; D is perhaps TRBD1 (5 bases). The CDR3 runs to 11 residues. Trimming removed 6 bases from V and 5 bases from J, with 7 bases in between. Germline CDR1 reads LNHDA; CDR2 reads SQIVND (reference sequence). The CDR3 protein is CASSRVTEAFF. The CDR3, as DNA: TGTGCCAGTAGCAGGGTGACTGAAGCTTTCTTT.

V gene TRBV12-5 combines with J gene TRBJ2-1; 11 bases agree with TRBD2. The V gene's germline CDR1 is LGHNT and CDR2 FRNRAP. CDR3 size: 14 residues. The V gene end was trimmed by 5 bases and the J gene end by 8 bases; junction bases not matched to a gene: 5. CDR3 bases: TGTGCTAGTGGTATTAGCGGGGGGGCCGATGAGCAGTTCTTC. Translation gives CASGISGGADEQFF.

The CDR3 spells CASSRDKSYGYTF. CDR3 DNA: TGTGCCAGCAGTCGGGACAAATCCTATGGCTACACCTTC. The genes are TRBV6-5 and TRBJ1-2, with TRBD1 as a possible D gene (6 bases). The CDR3 runs 13 residues. Trimming took off 5 bases at V and 4 bases at J, with 11 bases between the two ends. The germline gives CDR1 MNHEY, CDR2 SVGAGI.

With regard to this clone: Other DNA sequences in this sample translate to the same CDR3. The chain joins TRBV11-2 to TRBJ2-3; D call uncertain. Trimming stripped 5 bases from V and 3 bases from J, with 6 bases between. Germline values: CDR1 SGHAT, CDR2 FQNNGV. The CDR3 extends over 12 amino acids. CDR3 region: CASSPSTDTQYF. In nucleotides, the CDR3 is TGTGCCAGCAGCCCGTCTACAGATACGCAGTATTTT.

This chain links TRBV10-3 with TRBJ1-6; no firm D call. Germline V gene data show CDR1 as ENHRY and CDR2 as SYGVKD. The CDR3 consists of 13 residues. V gave up 0 bases and J gave up 16 bases, with 13 bases separating them. The CDR3 region has the DNA TGTGCCATCAGTGAGTCGGCCCTCCTCGGGCTCCACTTT. Translation gives CAISESALLGLHF.

In this sample, this clone turned up a few times. The rearrangement joins TRBV7-9 to TRBJ1-2; 7 bases are shared with TRBD1. The trim removed 5 bases at V and 4 bases at J, leaving 10 bases unmatched. The CDR3 consists of 15 residues. Germline assignment: CDR1 SEHNR and CDR2 FQNEAQ (reference sequence). The CDR3 is CASSLTGRGIYGYTF. DNA of the CDR3: TGTGCCAGCAGCCTGACAGGGAGAGGCATCTATGGCTACACCTTC.

This chain connects TRBV16 to TRBJ1-5, with D unclear. Germline CDR1 reads KGHSY; CDR2 reads FQNENV. Trimming removed 4 bases at V and 0 bases at J, with 19 bases between. The CDR3 covers 18 residues. Here the CDR3 reads CASSPPAEGGRSNQPQHF. In nucleotides, the CDR3 is TGTGCCAGCAGCCCCCCGGCAGAGGGAGGGCGTAGCAATCAGCCCCAGCATTTT.

This chain uses TRBV5-8 with TRBJ2-1, with D possibly being TRBD2 (5 bases). Trimming left V 0 bases short and J 6 bases short, with 10 bases between. Germline values: CDR1 SGHTS, CDR2 YDEGEE. The CDR3 spans 14 residues. The CDR3 DNA is TGTGCCAGCAGCTTGGGAGGGCCTCTCAATGAGCAGTTCTTC. Protein product: CASSLGGPLNEQFF.